This T cell receptor beta chain stems from a study of cytomegalovirus exposure and HLA in healthy donors. Study information: Of the donors genotyped, several hundred in all, about 76% fell in the Caucasian-associated ancestry cluster. Study-wide points: In vitro assays verified that three CMV-associated chains recognized CMV antigens specifically.

About this clone: The antigen remains unidentified.

PCR employed 60 Vbeta and 13 Jbeta primers. The table came from immunoSEQ multiplex PCR; TCRdb's copy has only in-frame clones and leaves some out. The data contain about 120,000 clones, 60% to 85% of them singletons. Per the germline V gene, CDR1 is LGHNT and CDR2 is FRNRAP. The CDR3 is 17 amino acids. Trimming pared 5 bases from V and 5 bases from J, leaving 24 bases between. The sequence was obtained from a man aged 30-40 years in good health and CMV-seronegative. The sample comprised PBMCs. The chain is built from TRBV12-5 and TRBJ1-1; no reliable D call. The CDR3 nucleotides read TGTGCTAGTGGTCTCAATCCTCTGGTTTCGGGTGGAACTGAAGCTTTCTTT. Its translation: CASGLNPLVSGGTEAFF. The whole variable domain, filled in from reference TRBV12-5 and TRBJ1-1, reads DARVTQTPRHKVTEMGQEVTMRCQPILGHNTVFWYRQTMMQGLELLAYFRNRAPLDDSGMPKDRFSAEMPDATLATLKIQPSEPRDSAVYFCASGLNPLVSGGTEAFFGQGTRLTVV.